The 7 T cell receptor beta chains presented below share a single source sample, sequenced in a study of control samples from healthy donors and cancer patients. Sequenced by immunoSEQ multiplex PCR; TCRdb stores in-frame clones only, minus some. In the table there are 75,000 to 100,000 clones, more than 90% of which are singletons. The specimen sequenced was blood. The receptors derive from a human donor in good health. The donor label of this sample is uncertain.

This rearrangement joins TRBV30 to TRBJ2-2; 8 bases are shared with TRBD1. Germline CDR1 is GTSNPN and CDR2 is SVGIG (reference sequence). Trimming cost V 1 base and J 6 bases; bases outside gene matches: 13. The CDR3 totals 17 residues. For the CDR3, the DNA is TGTGCCTGGAGTGGCCCCGGACAGGGTAGTCTCGCCGGGGAGCTGTTTTTT. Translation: CAWSGPGQGSLAGELFF.

The chain's CDR3 is CASSSRTGAEAFF. The CDR3, as DNA: TGTGCCAGCAGCTCCCGGACAGGGGCTGAAGCTTTCTTT. V gene TRBV11-2 combines with J gene TRBJ1-1, with 9 nucleotides matching TRBD1. The germline CDR1 and CDR2 sequences are SGHAT and FQNNGV. This CDR3 is built from 13 residues. V shed 4 bases, J shed 6 bases, and the junction held 3 bases outside the gene matches.

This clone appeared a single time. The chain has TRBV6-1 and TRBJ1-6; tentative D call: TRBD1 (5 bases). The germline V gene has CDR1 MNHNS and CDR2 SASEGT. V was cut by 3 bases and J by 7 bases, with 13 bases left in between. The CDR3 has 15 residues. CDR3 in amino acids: CASSESTVSNSPLHF. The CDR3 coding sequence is TGTGCCAGCAGTGAGTCGACAGTTTCCAATTCACCCCTCCACTTT.

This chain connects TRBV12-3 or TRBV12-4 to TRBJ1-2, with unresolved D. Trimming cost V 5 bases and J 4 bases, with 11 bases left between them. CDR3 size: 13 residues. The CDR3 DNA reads TGTGCCAGCAGTCTCGAACAGTCCTATGGCTACACCTTC. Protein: CASSLEQSYGYTF.

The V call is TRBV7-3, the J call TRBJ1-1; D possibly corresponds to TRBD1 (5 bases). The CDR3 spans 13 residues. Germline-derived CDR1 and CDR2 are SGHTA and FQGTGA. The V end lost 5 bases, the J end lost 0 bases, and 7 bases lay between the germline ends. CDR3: CASSKTVNTEAFF. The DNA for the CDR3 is TGTGCCAGCAGCAAGACAGTGAACACTGAAGCTTTCTTT. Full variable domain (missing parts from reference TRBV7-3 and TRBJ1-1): GAGVSQTPSNKVTEKGKYVELRCDPISGHTALYWYRQSLGQGPEFLIYFQGTGAADDSGLPNDRFFAVRPEGSVSTLKIQRTERGDSAVYLCASSKTVNTEAFFGQGTRLTVV.

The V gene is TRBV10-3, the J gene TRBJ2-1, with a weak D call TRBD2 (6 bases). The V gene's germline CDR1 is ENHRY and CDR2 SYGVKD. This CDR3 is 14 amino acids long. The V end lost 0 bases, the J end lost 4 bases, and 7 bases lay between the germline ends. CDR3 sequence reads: CAISESRGYNEQFF. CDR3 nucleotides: TGTGCCATCAGTGAGTCTCGGGGGTACAATGAGCAGTTCTTC.

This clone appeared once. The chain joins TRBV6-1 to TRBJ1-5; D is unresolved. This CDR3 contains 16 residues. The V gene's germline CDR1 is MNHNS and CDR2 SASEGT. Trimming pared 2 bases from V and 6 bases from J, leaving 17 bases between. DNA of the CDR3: TGTGCCAGCAGTGAAAGTGTAGGGTGGGGTGCTCAGCCCCAGCATTTT. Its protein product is CASSESVGWGAQPQHF.